This TCR beta chain is drawn from a study of T cells after yellow fever vaccination. As for the study in general: Fractions with few cells were prepared using SMART-Seq v4 Ultra Low Input. Findings of the study overall: Faster peaking, at day 5 versus 15, marked a secondary response that was weaker.

TCRdb reprocessed the 5' RACE reads with MiXCR, giving one entry per CDR3 protein. The sample lists 250,000 to 350,000 distinct CDR3 sequences; approximately 8% were seen once. The germline gives CDR1 MNHEY, CDR2 SVGEGT. The length of the CDR3 is 16 residues. Trimming cost V 2 bases and J 1 base; bases outside gene matches: 4. Details on this clonotype: Its target is not known.

This chain connects TRBV6-2 or TRBV6-3 to TRBJ1-5, with 8 bases matching TRBD1. Here the sequenced sample was CD4+ T cells sorted from PBMCs, taken 5 days after the yellow fever booster vaccination. This receptor was identified in a man aged 18 to 30 who received the YFV17D yellow fever vaccine. Here the CDR3 reads CASSYGTGISNQPQHF. The CDR3 region has the DNA TGTGCCAGCAGTTACGGGACAGGTATCAGCAATCAGCCCCAGCATTTT.